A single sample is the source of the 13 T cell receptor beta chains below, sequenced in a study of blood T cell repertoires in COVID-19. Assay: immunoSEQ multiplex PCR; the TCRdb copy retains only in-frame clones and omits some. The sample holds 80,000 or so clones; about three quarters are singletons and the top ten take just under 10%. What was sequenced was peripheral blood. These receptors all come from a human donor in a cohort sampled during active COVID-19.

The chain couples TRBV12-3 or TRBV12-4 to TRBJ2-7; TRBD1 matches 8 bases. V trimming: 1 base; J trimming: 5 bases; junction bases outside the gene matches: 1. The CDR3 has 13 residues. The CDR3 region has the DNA TGTGCCAGCAGTTTAGGGGGACAGGACGAGCAGTACTTC. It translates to CASSLGGQDEQYF.

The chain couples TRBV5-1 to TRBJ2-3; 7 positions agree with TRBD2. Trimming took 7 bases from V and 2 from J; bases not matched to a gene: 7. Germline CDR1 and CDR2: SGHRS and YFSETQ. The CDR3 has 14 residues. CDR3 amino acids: CASSTGGITDTQYF. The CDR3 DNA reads TGCGCCAGCTCCACGGGGGGAATCACAGATACGCAGTATTTT.

The CDR3 DNA is TGTGCCAGCAGCTTAACCGGGGGGGCCTTAGATACGCAGTATTTT. This gives the protein CASSLTGGALDTQYF. V usage is TRBV11-2 and J usage is TRBJ2-3, with 8 positions matching TRBD2. Per germline, CDR1 SGHAT and CDR2 FQNNGV. The CDR3 consists of 15 residues. Unmatched junction bases numbered 6, after V lost 2 bases and J lost 5 bases.

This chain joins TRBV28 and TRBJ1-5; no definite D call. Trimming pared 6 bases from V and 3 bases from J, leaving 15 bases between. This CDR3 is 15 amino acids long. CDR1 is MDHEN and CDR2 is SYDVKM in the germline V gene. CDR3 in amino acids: CASRSAARANQPQHF. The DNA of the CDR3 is TGTGCCAGCAGGAGCGCGGCCCGAGCCAATCAGCCCCAGCATTTT.

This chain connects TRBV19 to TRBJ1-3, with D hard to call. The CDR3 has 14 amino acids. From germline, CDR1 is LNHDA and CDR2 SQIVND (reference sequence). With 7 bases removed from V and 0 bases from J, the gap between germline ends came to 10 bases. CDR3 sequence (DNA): TGTGCCAGTACCGGGTCTCGCTCTGGAAACACCATATATTTT. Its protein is CASTGSRSGNTIYF. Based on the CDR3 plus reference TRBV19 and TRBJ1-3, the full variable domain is DGGITQSPKYLFRKEGQNVTLSCEQNLNHDAMYWYRQDPGQGLRLIYYSQIVNDFQKGDIAEGYSVSREKKESFPLTVTSAQKNPTAFYLCASTGSRSGNTIYFGEGSWLTVV.

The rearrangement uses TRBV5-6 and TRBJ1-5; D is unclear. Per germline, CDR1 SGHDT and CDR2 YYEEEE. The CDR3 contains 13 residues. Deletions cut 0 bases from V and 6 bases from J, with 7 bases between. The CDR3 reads CASSLGVLQPQHF. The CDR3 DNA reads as TGTGCCAGCAGCTTGGGCGTACTTCAGCCCCAGCATTTT.

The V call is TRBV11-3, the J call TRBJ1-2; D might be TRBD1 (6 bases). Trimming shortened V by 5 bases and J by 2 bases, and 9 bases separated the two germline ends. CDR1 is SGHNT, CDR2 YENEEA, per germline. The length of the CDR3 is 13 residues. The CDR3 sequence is CASSRGQNYGYTF. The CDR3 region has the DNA TGTGCCAGCAGCCGAGGACAGAACTATGGCTACACCTTC.

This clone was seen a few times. The CDR3 here is CASSDGGWEQYF. The CDR3 DNA sequence: TGTGCCAGCAGTGACGGCGGGTGGGAGCAGTACTTC. V gene TRBV2 combines with J gene TRBJ2-7; TRBD2 is a possible D gene (5 bases). This CDR3 region has 12 residues. Germline CDR1 is SNHLY and CDR2 is FYNNEI. The germline V and J ends were trimmed by 3 bases and 7 bases, with 10 bases remaining between them.

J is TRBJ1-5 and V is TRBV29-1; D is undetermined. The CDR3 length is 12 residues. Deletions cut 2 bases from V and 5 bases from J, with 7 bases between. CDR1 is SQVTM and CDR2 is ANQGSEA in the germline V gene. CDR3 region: CSVESEDQPQHF. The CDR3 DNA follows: TGCAGCGTTGAATCGGAGGATCAGCCCCAGCATTTT.

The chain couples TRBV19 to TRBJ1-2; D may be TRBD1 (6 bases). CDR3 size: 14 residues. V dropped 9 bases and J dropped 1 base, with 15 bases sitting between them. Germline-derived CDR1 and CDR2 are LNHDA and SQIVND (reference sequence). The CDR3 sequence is CASRRQAGNYGYTF. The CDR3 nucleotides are TGTGCCAGCCGTAGACAGGCCGGTAACTATGGCTACACCTTC.

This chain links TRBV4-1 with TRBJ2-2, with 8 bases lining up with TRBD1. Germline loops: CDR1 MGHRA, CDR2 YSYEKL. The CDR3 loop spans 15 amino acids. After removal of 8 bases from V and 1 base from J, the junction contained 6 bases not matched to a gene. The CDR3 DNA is TGCGCCAGCGGCGACAGGGGCCTGAACACCGGGGAGCTGTTTTTT. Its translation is CASGDRGLNTGELFF.

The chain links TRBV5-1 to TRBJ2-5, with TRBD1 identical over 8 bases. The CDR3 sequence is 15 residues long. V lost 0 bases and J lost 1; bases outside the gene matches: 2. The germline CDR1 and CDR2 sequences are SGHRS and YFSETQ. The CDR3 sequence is CASSLVGTGQETQYF. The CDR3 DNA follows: TGCGCCAGCAGCTTGGTTGGGACAGGCCAAGAGACCCAGTACTTC.

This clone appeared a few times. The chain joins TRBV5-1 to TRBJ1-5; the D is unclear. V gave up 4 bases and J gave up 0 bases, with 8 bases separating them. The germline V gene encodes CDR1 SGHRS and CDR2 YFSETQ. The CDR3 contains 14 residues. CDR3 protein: CASSLGYSNQPQHF. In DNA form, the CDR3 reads TGCGCCAGCAGCCTGGGTTATAGCAATCAGCCCCAGCATTTT.